The clone carrying this T cell receptor beta chain was observed at least ten times. Its antigen is currently unknown. Investigators prepared the TCR beta libraries by applying iRepertoire HTBI primers and Arm-PCR of CDR3 regions. One entry per CDR3 protein results from TCRdb running MiXCR on the multiplex PCR reads. The sample holds roughly 530,000 distinct CDR3 sequences, 15% to 20% seen once. The junction had 4 bases not matched to a gene; V was cut back by 4 bases and J by 4 bases. The CDR3 extends over 15 amino acids. Germline CDR1 is SNHLY and CDR2 is FYNNEI. This specimen comes from a study of regulatory T cells in long-lasting Graves disease. Study results and limitations: A greater number of public clonotypes (fewer than 3,000) was shared by persistent patients than by new patients (about 880).

Specified time point: newly diagnosed GD, antithyroid drugs for less than 3 months. RNA isolated from PBMCs was used to make the TCR library. This same sample was also part of a study on T cells in Graves' hyperthyroidism and ophthalmopathy.

The chain recombines TRBV2 with TRBJ1-6; TRBD1 matches 7 bases. This specimen consisted of peripheral blood mononuclear cells (PBMCs), obtained at new diagnosis, from a patient treated with antithyroid drugs. This sequence originates from a woman aged 40-65 years with Graves disease. This chain's CDR3 is CASSAAQGYNSPLHF. CDR3 nucleotides: TGTGCCAGCAGTGCGGCACAGGGGTATAATTCACCCCTCCACTTT.